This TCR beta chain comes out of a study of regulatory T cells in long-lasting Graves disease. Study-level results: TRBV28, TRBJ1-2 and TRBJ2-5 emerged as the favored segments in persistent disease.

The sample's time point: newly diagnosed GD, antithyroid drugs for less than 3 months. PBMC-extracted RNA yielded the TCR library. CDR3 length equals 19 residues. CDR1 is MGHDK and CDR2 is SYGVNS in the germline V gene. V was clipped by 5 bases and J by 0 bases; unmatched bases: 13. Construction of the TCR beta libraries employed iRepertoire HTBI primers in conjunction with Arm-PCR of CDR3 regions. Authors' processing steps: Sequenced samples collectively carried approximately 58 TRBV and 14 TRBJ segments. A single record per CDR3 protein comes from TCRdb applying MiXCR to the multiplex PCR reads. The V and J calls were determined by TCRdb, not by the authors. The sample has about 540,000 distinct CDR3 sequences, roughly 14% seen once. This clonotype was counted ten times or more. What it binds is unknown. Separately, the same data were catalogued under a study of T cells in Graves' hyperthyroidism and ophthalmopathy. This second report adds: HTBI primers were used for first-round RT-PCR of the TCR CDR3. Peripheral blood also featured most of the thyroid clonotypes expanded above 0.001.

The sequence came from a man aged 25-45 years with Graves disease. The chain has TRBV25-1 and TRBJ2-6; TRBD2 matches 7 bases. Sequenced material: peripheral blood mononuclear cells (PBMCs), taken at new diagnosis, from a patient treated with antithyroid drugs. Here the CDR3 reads CASSPWGGRPDSGANVLTF. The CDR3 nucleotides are TGTGCCAGCAGTCCCTGGGGGGGTCGCCCCGACTCTGGGGCCAACGTCCTGACTTTC.